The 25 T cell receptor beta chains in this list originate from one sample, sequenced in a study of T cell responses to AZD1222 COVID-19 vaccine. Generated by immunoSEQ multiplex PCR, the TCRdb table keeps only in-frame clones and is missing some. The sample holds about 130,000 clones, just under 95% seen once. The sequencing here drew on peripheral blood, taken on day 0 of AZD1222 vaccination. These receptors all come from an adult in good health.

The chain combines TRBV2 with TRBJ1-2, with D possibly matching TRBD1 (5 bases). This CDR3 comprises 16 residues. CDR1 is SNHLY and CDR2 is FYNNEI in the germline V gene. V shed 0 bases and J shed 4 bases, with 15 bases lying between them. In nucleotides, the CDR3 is TGTGCCAGCAGTGAAGCTGCGGGGGAGTATGGCTATGGCTACACCTTC. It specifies CASSEAAGEYGYGYTF.

In DNA form, the CDR3 reads TGCAGCATTACAGGGAGCTCCTACGAGCAGTACTTC. It is translated as CSITGSSYEQYF. The chain combines TRBV29-1 with TRBJ2-7; D is perhaps TRBD1 (6 bases). The CDR3 has 12 residues. V gave up 8 bases and J gave up 0 bases, with 11 bases separating them. Germline CDR1 SQVTM, CDR2 ANQGSEA.

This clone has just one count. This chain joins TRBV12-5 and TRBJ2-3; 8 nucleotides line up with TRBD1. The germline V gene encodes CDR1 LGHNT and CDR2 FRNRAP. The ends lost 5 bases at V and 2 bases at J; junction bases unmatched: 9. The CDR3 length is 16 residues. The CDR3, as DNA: TGTGCTAGTGGTAGGTCAAGCAGGGGGCCCACAGATACGCAGTATTTT. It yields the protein CASGRSSRGPTDTQYF.

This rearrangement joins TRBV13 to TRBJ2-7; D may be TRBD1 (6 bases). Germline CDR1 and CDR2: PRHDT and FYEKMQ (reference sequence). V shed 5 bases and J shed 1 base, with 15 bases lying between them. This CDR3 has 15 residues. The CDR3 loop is CASSLPGTRSYEQYF. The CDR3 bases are TGTGCCAGCAGCCTTCCCGGGACAAGGTCCTACGAGCAGTACTTC.

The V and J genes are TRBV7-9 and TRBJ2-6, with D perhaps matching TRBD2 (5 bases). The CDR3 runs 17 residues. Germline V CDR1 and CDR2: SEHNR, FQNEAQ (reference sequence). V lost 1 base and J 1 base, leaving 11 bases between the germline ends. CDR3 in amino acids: CASSLDSGWSGANVLTF. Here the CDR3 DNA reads TGTGCCAGCAGCTTAGATTCGGGATGGTCTGGGGCCAACGTCCTGACTTTC.

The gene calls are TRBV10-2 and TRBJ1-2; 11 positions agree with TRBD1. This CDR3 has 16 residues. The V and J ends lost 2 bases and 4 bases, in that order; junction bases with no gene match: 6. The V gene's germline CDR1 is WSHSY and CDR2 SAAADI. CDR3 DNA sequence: TGCGCCAGCAGTGAGCCGGGACAGGGGGATGGCTATGGCTACACCTTC. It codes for CASSEPGQGDGYGYTF.

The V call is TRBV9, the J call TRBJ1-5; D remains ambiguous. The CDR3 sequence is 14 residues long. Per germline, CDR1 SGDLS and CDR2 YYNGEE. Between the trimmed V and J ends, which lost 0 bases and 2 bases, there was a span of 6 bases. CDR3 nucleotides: TGTGCCAGCAGCGTAGGGGCAGGCAATCAGCCCCAGCATTTT. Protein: CASSVGAGNQPQHF.

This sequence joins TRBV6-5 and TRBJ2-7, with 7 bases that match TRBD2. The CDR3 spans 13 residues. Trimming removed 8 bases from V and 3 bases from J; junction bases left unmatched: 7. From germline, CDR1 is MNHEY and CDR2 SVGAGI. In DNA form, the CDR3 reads TGTGCCAGCCGGGGCGGGAGCGGCTACGAGCAGTACTTC. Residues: CASRGGSGYEQYF.

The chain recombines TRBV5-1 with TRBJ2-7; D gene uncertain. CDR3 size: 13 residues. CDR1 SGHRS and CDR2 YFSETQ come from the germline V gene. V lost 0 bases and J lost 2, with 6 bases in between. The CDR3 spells CASSLDITYEQYF. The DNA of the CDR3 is TGCGCCAGCAGCTTGGACATAACCTACGAGCAGTACTTC.

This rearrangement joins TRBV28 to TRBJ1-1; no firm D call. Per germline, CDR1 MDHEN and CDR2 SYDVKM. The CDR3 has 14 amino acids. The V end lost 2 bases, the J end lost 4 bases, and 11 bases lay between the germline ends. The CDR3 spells CASSLSFRTTEAFF. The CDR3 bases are TGTGCCAGCAGTTTAAGTTTTAGGACCACTGAAGCTTTCTTT. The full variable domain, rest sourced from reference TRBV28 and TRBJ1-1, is DVKVTQSSRYLVKRTGEKVFLECVQDMDHENMFWYRQDPGLGLRLIYFSYDVKMKEKGDIPEGYSVSREKKERFSLILESASTNQTSMYLCASSLSFRTTEAFFGQGTRLTVV.

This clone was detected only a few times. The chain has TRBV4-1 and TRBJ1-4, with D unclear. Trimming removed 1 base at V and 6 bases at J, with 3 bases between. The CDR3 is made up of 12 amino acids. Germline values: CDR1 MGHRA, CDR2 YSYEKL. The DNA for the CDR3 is TGCGCCAGCAGCCAAGTTTATGAAAAACTGTTTTTT. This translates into CASSQVYEKLFF.

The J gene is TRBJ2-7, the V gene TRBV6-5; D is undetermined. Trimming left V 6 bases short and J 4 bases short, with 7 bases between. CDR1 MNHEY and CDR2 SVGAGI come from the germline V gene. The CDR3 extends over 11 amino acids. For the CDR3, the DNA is TGTGCCAGCAGATATTCGTACGAGCAGTACTTC. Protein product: CASRYSYEQYF.

Here the CDR3 reads CASRKGASSSYTEAFF. The CDR3 region has the DNA TGTGCCAGCAGAAAGGGGGCGAGCTCTTCCTACACTGAAGCTTTCTTT. The chain is built from TRBV7-2 and TRBJ1-1; 7 bases are a match to TRBD1. J lost 3 bases, V lost 6 bases, and 13 bases had no gene match. Per the germline V gene, CDR1 is SGHTA and CDR2 is FQGNSA. The CDR3 consists of 16 residues.

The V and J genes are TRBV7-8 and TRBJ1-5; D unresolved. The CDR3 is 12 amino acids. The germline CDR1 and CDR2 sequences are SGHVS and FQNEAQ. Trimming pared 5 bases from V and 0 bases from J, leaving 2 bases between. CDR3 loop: CASSGSNQPQHF. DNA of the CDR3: TGTGCCAGCAGCGGTAGCAATCAGCCCCAGCATTTT.

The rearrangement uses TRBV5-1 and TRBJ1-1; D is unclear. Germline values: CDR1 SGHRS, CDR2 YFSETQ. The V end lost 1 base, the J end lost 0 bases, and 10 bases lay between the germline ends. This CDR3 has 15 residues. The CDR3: CASSLSIGVNTEAFF. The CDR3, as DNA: TGCGCCAGCAGCTTGTCAATCGGGGTGAACACTGAAGCTTTCTTT. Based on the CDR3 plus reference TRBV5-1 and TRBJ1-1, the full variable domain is KAGVTQTPRYLIKTRGQQVTLSCSPISGHRSVSWYQQTPGQGLQFLFEYFSETQRNKGNFPGRFSGRQFSNSRSEMNVSTLELGDSALYLCASSLSIGVNTEAFFGQGTRLTVV.

The CDR3 nucleotides read TGCGCCAGCAGCTTAGGGACTAGCGGGGAGTGGTACGAGCAGTACTTC. Translating gives CASSLGTSGEWYEQYF. The chain links TRBV5-1 to TRBJ2-7, with 13 bases lining up with TRBD2. The CDR3 runs to 16 residues. The ends lost 2 bases at V and 4 bases at J; junction bases unmatched: 6. The germline CDR1 and CDR2 sequences are SGHRS and YFSETQ.

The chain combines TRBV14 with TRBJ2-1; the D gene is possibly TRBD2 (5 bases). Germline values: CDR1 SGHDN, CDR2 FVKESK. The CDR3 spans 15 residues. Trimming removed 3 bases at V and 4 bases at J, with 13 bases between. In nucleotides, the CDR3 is TGTGCCAGCAGCCAGGGTGGGAGCGGTTACAATGAGCAGTTCTTC. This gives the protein CASSQGGSGYNEQFF.

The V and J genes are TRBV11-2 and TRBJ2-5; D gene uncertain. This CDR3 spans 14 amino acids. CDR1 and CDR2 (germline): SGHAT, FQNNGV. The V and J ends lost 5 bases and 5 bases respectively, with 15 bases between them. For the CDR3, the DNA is TGTGCCAGCAGCAACGCAGGCGGTCGTGAGACCCAGTACTTC. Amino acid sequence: CASSNAGGRETQYF.

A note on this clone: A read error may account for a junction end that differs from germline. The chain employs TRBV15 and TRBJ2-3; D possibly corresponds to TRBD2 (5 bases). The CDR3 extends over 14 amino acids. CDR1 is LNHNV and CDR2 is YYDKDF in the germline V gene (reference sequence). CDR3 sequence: CAISRGSLGDTQYF. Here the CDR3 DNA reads TGTGCCATCAGCAGAGGGAGTTTGGGAGATACGCAGTATTTT.

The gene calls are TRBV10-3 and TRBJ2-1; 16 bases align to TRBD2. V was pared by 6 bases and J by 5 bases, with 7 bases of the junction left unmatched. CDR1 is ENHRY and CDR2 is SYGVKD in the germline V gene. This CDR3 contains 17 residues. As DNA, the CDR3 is TGTGCCATCAGCGGGACTAGCGGGAGGGCCGGCAACAATGAGCAGTTCTTC. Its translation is CAISGTSGRAGNNEQFF.

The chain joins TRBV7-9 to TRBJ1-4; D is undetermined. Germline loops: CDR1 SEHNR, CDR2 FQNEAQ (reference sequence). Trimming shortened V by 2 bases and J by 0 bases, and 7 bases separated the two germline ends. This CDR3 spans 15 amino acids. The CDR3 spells CASSLTGTTNEKLFF. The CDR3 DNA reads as TGTGCCAGCAGCTTAACTGGCACAACTAATGAAAAACTGTTTTTT.

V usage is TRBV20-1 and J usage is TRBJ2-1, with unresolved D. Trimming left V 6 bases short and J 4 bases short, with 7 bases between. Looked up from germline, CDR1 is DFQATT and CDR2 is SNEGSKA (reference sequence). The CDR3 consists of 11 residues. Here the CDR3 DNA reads TGCAGTGCCCCGATTTACAATGAGCAGTTCTTC. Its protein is CSAPIYNEQFF.

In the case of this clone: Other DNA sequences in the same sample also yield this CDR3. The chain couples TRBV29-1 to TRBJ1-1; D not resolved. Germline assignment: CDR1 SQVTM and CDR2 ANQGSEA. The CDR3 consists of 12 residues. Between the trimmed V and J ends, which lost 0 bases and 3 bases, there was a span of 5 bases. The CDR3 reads CSVEDRYTEAFF. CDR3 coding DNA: TGCAGCGTTGAAGACAGGTACACTGAAGCTTTCTTT.

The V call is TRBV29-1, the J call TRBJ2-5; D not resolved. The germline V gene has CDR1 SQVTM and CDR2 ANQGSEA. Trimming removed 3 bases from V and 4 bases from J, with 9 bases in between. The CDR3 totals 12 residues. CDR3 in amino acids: CSVDLVRETQYF. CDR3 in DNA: TGCAGCGTTGATCTAGTAAGAGAGACCCAGTACTTC.

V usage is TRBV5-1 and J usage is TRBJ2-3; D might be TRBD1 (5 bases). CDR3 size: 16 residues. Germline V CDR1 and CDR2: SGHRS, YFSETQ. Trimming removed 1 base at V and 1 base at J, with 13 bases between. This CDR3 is CASSLTQGAGTDTQYF. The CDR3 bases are TGCGCCAGCAGCTTGACCCAAGGGGCTGGCACAGATACGCAGTATTTT.